The T cell receptor (beta chain) described here comes from a study of blood T cell repertoires in COVID-19. Data came from immunoSEQ multiplex PCR; TCRdb stores just in-frame clones and leaves some out. The table shows roughly 230,000 clones, with 65% to 85% occurring only once. The recovered donors of Cohort 3 showed two negative PCRs, clearance, or symptom resolution. This clone was seen once. Distinct nucleotide sequences in the sample also encode this CDR3. This CDR3 is built from 14 residues. Per the germline V gene, CDR1 is MDHEN and CDR2 is SYDVKM. Trimming pared 3 bases from V and 7 bases from J, leaving 13 bases between.

The clonotype originates from a man between 50 and 59 years old who had recovered from COVID-19. The material sequenced was PBMCs or T cells enriched from blood (not recorded which). The J gene is TRBJ1-5, the V gene TRBV28; perhaps TRBD1 as D (6 bases). The DNA for the CDR3 is TGTGCCAGCAGTTTTCTCCAGGGGAACCAGCCCCAGCATTTT. Its translation: CASSFLQGNQPQHF. Filled out from reference TRBV28 and TRBJ1-5, the complete variable domain reads DVKVTQSSRYLVKRTGEKVFLECVQDMDHENMFWYRQDPGLGLRLIYFSYDVKMKEKGDIPEGYSVSREKKERFSLILESASTNQTSMYLCASSFLQGNQPQHFGDGTRLSIL.